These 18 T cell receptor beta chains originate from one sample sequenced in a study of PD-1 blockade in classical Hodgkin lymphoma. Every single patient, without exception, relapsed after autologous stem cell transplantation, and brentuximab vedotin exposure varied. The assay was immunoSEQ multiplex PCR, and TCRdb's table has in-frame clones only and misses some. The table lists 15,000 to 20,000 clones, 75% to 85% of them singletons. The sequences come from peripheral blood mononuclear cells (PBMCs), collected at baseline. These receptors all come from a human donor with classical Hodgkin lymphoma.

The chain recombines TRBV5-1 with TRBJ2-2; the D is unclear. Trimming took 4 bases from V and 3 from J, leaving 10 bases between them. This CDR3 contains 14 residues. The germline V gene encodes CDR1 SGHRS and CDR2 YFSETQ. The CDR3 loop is CASSVGSHTGELFF. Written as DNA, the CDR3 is TGCGCCAGCAGCGTAGGGTCCCACACCGGGGAGCTGTTTTTT. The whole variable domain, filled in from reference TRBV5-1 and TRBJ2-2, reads KAGVTQTPRYLIKTRGQQVTLSCSPISGHRSVSWYQQTPGQGLQFLFEYFSETQRNKGNFPGRFSGRQFSNSRSEMNVSTLELGDSALYLCASSVGSHTGELFFGEGSRLTVL.

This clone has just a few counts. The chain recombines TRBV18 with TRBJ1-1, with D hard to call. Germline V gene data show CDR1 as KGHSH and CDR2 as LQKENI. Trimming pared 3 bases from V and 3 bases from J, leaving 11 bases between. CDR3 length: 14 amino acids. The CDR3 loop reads CASSPSLLDTEAFF. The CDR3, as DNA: TGTGCCAGCTCACCCTCTCTCTTGGACACTGAAGCTTTCTTT.

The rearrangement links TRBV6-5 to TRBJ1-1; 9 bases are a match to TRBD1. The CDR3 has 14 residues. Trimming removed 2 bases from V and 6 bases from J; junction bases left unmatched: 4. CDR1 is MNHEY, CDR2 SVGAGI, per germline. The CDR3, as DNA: TGTGCCAGCAGTTACGGACAGGGGATGGCTGAAGCTTTCTTT. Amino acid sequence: CASSYGQGMAEAFF.

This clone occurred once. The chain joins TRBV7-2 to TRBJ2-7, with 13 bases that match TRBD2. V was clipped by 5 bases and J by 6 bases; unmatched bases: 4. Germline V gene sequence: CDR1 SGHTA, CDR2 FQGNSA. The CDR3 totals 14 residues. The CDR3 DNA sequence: TGTGCCAGCAGCCCACTAGCGGGGGGGCCCGAGCAGTACTTC. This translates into CASSPLAGGPEQYF. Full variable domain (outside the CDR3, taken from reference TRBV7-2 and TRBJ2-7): GAGVSQSPSNKVTEKGKDVELRCDPISGHTALYWYRQSLGQGLEFLIYFQGNSAPDKSGLPSDRFSAERTGGSVSTLTIQRTQQEDSAVYLCASSPLAGGPEQYFGPGTRLTVT.

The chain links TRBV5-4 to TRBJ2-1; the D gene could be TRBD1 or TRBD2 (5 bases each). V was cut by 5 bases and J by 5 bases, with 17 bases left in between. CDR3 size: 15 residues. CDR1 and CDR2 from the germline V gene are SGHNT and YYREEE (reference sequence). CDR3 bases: TGTGCCAGCAGTTACACCGGGACGGTTCACAATGAGCAGTTCTTC. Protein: CASSYTGTVHNEQFF.

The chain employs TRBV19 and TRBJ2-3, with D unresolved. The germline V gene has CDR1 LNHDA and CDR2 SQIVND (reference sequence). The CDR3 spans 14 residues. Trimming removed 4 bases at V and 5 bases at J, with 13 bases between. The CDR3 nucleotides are TGTGCCAGTAGTAGCCAGGATATTGGAGATACGCAGTATTTT. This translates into CASSSQDIGDTQYF.

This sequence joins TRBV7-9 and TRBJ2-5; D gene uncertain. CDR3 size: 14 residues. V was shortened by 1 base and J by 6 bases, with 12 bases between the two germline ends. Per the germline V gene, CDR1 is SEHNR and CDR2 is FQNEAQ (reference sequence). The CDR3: CASSLGSGGKTQYF. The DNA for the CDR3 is TGTGCCAGCAGCTTAGGCTCGGGCGGTAAGACCCAGTACTTC. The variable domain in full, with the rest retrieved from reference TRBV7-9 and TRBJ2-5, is DTGVSQNPRHKITKRGQNVTFRCDPISEHNRLYWYRQTLGQGPEFLTYFQNEAQLEKSRLLSDRFSAERPKGSFSTLEIQRTEQGDSAMYLCASSLGSGGKTQYFGPGTRLLVL.

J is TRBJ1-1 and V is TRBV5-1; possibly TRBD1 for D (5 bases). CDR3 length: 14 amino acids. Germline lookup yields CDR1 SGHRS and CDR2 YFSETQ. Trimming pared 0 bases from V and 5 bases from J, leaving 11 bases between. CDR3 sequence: CASSLDQGRTEAFF. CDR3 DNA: TGCGCCAGCAGCTTGGATCAGGGTCGGACTGAAGCTTTCTTT.

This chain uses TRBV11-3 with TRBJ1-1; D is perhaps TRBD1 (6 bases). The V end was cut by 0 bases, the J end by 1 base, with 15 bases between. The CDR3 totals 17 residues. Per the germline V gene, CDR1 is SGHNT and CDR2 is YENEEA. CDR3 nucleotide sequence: TGTGCCAGCAGCTTAGACGAGGCAGGGGCTAGGAACACTGAAGCTTTCTTT. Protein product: CASSLDEAGARNTEAFF.

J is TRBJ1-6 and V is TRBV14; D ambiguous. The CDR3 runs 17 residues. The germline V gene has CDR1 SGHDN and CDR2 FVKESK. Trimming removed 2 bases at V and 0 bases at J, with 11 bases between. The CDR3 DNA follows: TGTGCCAGCAGCCAACTTTTCCCGAGCTCCTATAATTCACCCCTCCACTTT. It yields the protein CASSQLFPSSYNSPLHF.

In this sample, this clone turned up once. CDR3 region: CASRGLAGAVRETQYF. DNA for the CDR3: TGTGCCAGCAGAGGACTAGCGGGGGCCGTACGGGAGACCCAGTACTTC. V and J are TRBV2 and TRBJ2-5, with 13 bases matching TRBD2. The CDR3 is 16 residues long. V shed 6 bases, J shed 5 bases, and the junction held 9 bases outside the gene matches. Germline V lookup: CDR1 SNHLY, CDR2 FYNNEI.

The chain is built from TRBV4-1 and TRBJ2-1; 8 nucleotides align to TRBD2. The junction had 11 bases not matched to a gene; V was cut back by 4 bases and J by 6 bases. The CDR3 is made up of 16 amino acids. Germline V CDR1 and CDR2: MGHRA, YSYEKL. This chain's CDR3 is CASSLGGGRSGNEQFF. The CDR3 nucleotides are TGCGCCAGCAGCCTGGGGGGCGGGAGGTCTGGCAATGAGCAGTTCTTC.

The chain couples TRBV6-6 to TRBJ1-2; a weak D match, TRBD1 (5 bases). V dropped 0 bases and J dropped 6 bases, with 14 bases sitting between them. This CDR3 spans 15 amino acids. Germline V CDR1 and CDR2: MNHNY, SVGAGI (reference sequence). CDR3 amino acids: CASSYSGQGRDGYTF. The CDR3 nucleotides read TGTGCCAGCAGTTACTCGGGGCAGGGAAGAGATGGCTACACCTTC.

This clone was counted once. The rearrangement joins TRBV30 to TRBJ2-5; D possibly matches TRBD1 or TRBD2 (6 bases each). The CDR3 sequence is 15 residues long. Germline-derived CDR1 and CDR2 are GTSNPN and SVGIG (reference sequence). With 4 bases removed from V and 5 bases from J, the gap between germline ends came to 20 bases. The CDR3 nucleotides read TGTGCCTGGACTTTAGGGGGGACTGTTATGGAGACCCAGTACTTC. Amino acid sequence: CAWTLGGTVMETQYF.

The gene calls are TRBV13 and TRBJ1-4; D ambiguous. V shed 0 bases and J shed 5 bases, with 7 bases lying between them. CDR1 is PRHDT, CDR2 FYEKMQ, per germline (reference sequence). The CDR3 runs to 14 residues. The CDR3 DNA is TGTGCCAGCAGCTTAGGGGAACCAAATGAAAAACTGTTTTTT. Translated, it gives CASSLGEPNEKLFF.

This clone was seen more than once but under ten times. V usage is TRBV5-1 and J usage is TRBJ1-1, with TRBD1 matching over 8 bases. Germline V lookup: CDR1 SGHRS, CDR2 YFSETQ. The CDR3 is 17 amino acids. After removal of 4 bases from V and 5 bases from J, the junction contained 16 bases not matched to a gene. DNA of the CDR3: TGCGCCAGCAGCCTCCGCCGACAAGGACAGGGTTTTACTGAAGCTTTCTTT. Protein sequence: CASSLRRQGQGFTEAFF.

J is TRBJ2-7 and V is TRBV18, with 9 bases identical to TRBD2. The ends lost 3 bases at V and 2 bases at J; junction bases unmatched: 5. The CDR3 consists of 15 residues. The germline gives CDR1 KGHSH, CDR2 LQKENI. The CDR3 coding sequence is TGTGCCAGCTCACCGGGACTAGCAGGCCCCTACGAGCAGTACTTC. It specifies CASSPGLAGPYEQYF.

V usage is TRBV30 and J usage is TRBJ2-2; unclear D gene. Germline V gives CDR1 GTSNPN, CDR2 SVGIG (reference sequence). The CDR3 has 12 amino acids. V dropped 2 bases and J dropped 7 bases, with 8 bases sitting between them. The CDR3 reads CAWSSLIGELFF. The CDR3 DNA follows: TGTGCCTGGAGTTCGTTAATCGGGGAGCTGTTTTTT.